This T cell receptor beta chain was retrieved from a study of cytomegalovirus exposure and HLA in healthy donors. Study observations and caveats: TCR beta V- and J-gene trimming was later associated with a missense DCLRE1C variant. Most CMV-associated TCR beta chains were later found to appear HLA-restricted. Because they were indistinguishable, some V segments, including TRBV6-2 and TRBV6-3, were excluded. What TCR beta sequences reportedly achieved was accurate prediction of HLA-A and HLA-B alleles in most subjects.

On this clone itself: Its antigen is unidentified.

This CDR3 region has 14 residues. CDR1 and CDR2 from the germline V gene are LNHDA and SQIVND (reference sequence). After removal of 6 bases from V and 4 bases from J, the junction contained 6 bases not matched to a gene. Primers: 60 Vbeta forward and 13 Jbeta reverse. This table comes from immunoSEQ multiplex PCR, and its TCRdb copy is limited to in-frame clones, with some not included. This table holds 200,000 to 250,000 clones. This receptor was obtained from a girl aged 2 to 9 in good health and CMV-seropositive. The J gene is TRBJ2-7, the V gene TRBV19; 10 nucleotides line up with TRBD1. The specimen was PBMCs. CDR3 in amino acids: CASRPRDRGYEQYF. The CDR3 DNA sequence: TGTGCCAGTAGACCCCGGGACAGGGGATACGAGCAGTACTTC.